This TCR beta chain is from a study of blood T cell repertoires in COVID-19. Background on the study: Spain, Italy and the United States supplied samples that represented acute and convalescent COVID-19. The cDNA or gDNA used as material had been derived from T cells, B-cell-depleted T cells, or PBMCs.

In the authors' workflow: It was from reference gene primer amplification that nucleated cell counts were estimated. Using immunoSEQ multiplex PCR, the repertoire was profiled, and TCRdb retains in-frame clones only, with some absent. D and trimming were read from the DNA, whereas the V and J calls and clone size are those reported in that table. This sample has 50,000 to 75,000 clones, with around 77% found just once. Germline V gene lookup returns CDR1 SGHAT and CDR2 FQNNGV. The CDR3 consists of 13 residues. Trimming took off 5 bases at V and 7 bases at J, with 11 bases between the two ends. The genes are TRBV11-2 and TRBJ1-4, with D possibly matching TRBD1 (6 bases). Specimen: peripheral blood. The TCR originated in an older man with active or convalescent COVID-19. CDR3 DNA sequence: TGTGCCAGCAGCCCAACAGGGCCTGAAAAACTGTTTTTT. This translates into CASSPTGPEKLFF.